This T cell receptor (beta chain) was captured in a study of glioma-infiltrating T cells after dendritic cell vaccination. Study summary: Dendritic cell vaccine was injected intradermally three times, biweekly.

The data were produced by immunoSEQ multiplex PCR, yet TCRdb's version contains in-frame clones alone and is incomplete. The sample lists approximately 100,000 clones, 81% seen once, with over 9.5% in the top ten. With regard to this clone: Its antigen is unknown.

CDR1 and CDR2 (germline): LNHDA, SQIVND (reference sequence). Trimming stripped 6 bases from V and 1 base from J, with 12 bases between. The CDR3 runs 14 residues. Overall study results and limits: Estimated pretreatment TIL content predicted outcome after dendritic cell vaccination. Survival was not directly related to TCR clonality in these patients.

All glioblastoma patients lacked an isocitrate dehydrogenase mutation. This chain joins TRBV19 and TRBJ1-2; no reliable D call. The specimen comprised blood, sampled before dendritic cell vaccination. This TCR came from a human donor with glioblastoma. CDR3 sequence (DNA): TGTGCCAGTAGGCCAGATACAGTTAACTATGGCTACACCTTC. Translation: CASRPDTVNYGYTF.